This TCR beta chain derives from a study of cytomegalovirus exposure and HLA in healthy donors (TCRdb year 2017). Turning to the overall study: The approximately 710 repertoires of the first cohort and the 95 to 150 validation repertoires were produced on the same platform, according to a later analysis. The study aimed to test whether signatures of past pathogen exposure could be identified by cataloging public T cell receptors. High-throughput TCR immunosequencing, statistical association of individual TCRs with disease status, and machine learning were combined to predict cytomegalovirus infection status. A separate validation cohort of about 110 different subjects was used in addition to the approximately 700-subject first cohort.

Points on this clone: This receptor's antigen is unknown. No per-base quality is available; no much larger clone lies one base away.

Measured from the cysteine to the phenylalanine, the CDR3 is 14 residues long. Of all the DNA, just the CDR3 is kept, 42 bases in frame from base 1. The donors belonged to the validation cohort of around 110 subjects, which was separate from the approximately 660-subject first cohort. Paper-wide results and their limitations: The study gave a list of 150 to 200 TCR beta chains associated with cytomegalovirus. According to the authors, the approach could potentially be generalized to other disease states and immunological phenotypes. A later analysis lacked HLA typing for the validation cohort, so it scored co-occurrence in that cohort across all 130 or so repertoires. A later analysis found that TCRs clustered in the first cohort also tended to co-occur in the approximately 120 validation repertoires, with 90% to 95% of cluster scores above 0. Cytomegalovirus status was reported to be diagnosed by the classifier with high specificity and sensitivity in both the original and validation cohorts. While some public TCRs were present in many individuals, most TCR sequences turned up only very rarely across donors. Three of the identified cytomegalovirus-associated TCR beta chains were confirmed in vitro to be specific for cytomegalovirus antigens.

The receptor library was made with the immunoSEQ multiplex PCR assay. Per the original workflow: A statistical classification framework was developed to diagnose cytomegalovirus status using the catalog of TCR beta chain sequences. TCRdb mirrors the immuneACCESS table, restricted to in-frame sequences. Some clones are absent from its copies; in checked studies, under half trace to an unresolved V gene, and the reason for the others is unknown. V, J and clone size are taken as reported in that table, and D and trimming were inferred from the DNA itself. This sample gives some 250,000 clones in total; about nine tenths of them show up just once. 3% to 3.5% of the sample is in the top ten clones.

The sample consisted of PBMCs. The sequence links TRBV21-1 to TRBJ1-2. TRBV21-1 is a known pseudogene. This sequence originates from a woman aged 25-40 years in good health and CMV-seronegative. The CDR3 region reads CASRKKGYPSGYTF. The DNA sequence is TGTGCCAGCAGAAAGAAAGGCTACCCTTCCGGCTACACCTTC.